This passage covers 30 T cell receptor beta chains from one sample sequenced in a study of beta chain features in type 1 diabetes. What these receptors recognize is not known. Broader study findings: In all four CD4+ subsets, TCRB CDR3 length was significantly, moderately reduced in type 1 diabetes.

Reverse transcription of all isolated RNA meant that expressed TCRB transcripts were sequenced. Assay: immunoSEQ multiplex PCR; the TCRdb copy retains only in-frame clones and omits some. The data show 350,000 to 400,000 clones, 10% to 15% seen once. What was sequenced was naive CD4+ T cells from blood. These receptors were obtained from a woman younger than 35 with type 1 diabetes.

V and J are TRBV19 and TRBJ1-2; TRBD1 agrees at 8 bases. The CDR3 loop spans 14 amino acids. Losses at the gene ends were 3 bases for V and 6 bases for J; bases not matched to a gene: 6. Germline CDR1 reads LNHDA; CDR2 reads SQIVND (reference sequence). The CDR3 DNA reads as TGTGCCAGTAGTATTACGGACAGGGAGCATGGCTACACCTTC. Translated: CASSITDREHGYTF.

In its sample, this clone was seen a few times. This chain joins TRBV4-1 and TRBJ2-3, with 8 bases matching TRBD2. This CDR3 has 17 amino acids. CDR1 is MGHRA, CDR2 YSYEKL, per germline. Unmatched junction bases numbered 10, after V lost 0 bases and J lost 5 bases. The CDR3 region has the DNA TGCGCCAGCAGCCAAGATCACGGCGGGAGGAAGGGAGATACGCAGTATTTT. Its translation: CASSQDHGGRKGDTQYF.

This clone showed up just a few times. This chain connects TRBV7-3 to TRBJ2-7; D is uncertain. Germline assignment: CDR1 SGHTA and CDR2 FQGTGA. The length of the CDR3 is 15 residues. Trimming took off 0 bases at V and 4 bases at J, with 13 bases between the two ends. The chain's CDR3 is CASSLTGSEAYEQYF. CDR3 sequence (DNA): TGTGCCAGCAGCTTAACCGGCAGTGAGGCGTACGAGCAGTACTTC.

J is TRBJ2-1 and V is TRBV28; 8 bases map to TRBD2. Germline V gene data show CDR1 as MDHEN and CDR2 as SYDVKM. Trimming cost V 6 bases and J 2 bases; bases outside gene matches: 6. There are 15 residues in the CDR3. Here the CDR3 DNA reads TGTGCCAGCAGCGAGAGCGGGAGTCCCTACAATGAGCAGTTCTTC. Translation: CASSESGSPYNEQFF.

This clone was seen a few times. The chain joins TRBV14 to TRBJ2-7; D gene unclear. This CDR3 has 15 amino acids. Germline V gene sequence: CDR1 SGHDN, CDR2 FVKESK. Trimming stripped 1 base from V and 0 bases from J, with 10 bases between. CDR3 sequence (DNA): TGTGCCAGCAGCCAAGTGTACAGCACCTCCTACGAGCAGTACTTC. This translates into CASSQVYSTSYEQYF.

This clone turned up a few times. This sequence joins TRBV7-9 and TRBJ1-5; no definite D call. Germline values: CDR1 SEHNR, CDR2 FQNEAQ (reference sequence). V lost 3 bases, J lost 5 bases, and 11 bases lay in between. The CDR3 spans 14 residues. In DNA, the CDR3 is TGTGCCAGCAGCTTCGGAGGGTTTGATCAGCCCCAGCATTTT. This sequence encodes CASSFGGFDQPQHF. Variable domain in full (rest from reference TRBV7-9 and TRBJ1-5): DTGVSQNPRHKITKRGQNVTFRCDPISEHNRLYWYRQTLGQGPEFLTYFQNEAQLEKSRLLSDRFSAERPKGSFSTLEIQRTEQGDSAMYLCASSFGGFDQPQHFGDGTRLSIL.

This clone was recorded a few times. CDR3 in DNA: TGTGCCAGCAGTGAGGACTACTACAATGAGCAGTTCTTC. The encoded protein is CASSEDYYNEQFF. V usage is TRBV6-4 and J usage is TRBJ2-1, with D perhaps matching TRBD2 (6 bases). Germline V gene lookup returns CDR1 MRHNA and CDR2 SNTAGT. Trimming removed 3 bases at V and 3 bases at J, with 6 bases between. This CDR3 contains 13 residues.

This clone has only a few counts. The rearrangement uses TRBV7-2 and TRBJ2-2; 8 bases are shared with TRBD2. CDR1 and CDR2 from the germline V gene are SGHTA and FQGNSA. Trimming cost V 1 base and J 3 bases; bases outside gene matches: 7. The CDR3 sequence is 17 residues long. The CDR3 spells CASSLDPASGHTGELFF. CDR3 nucleotide sequence: TGTGCCAGCAGCTTAGATCCGGCTAGCGGGCACACCGGGGAGCTGTTTTTT.

The genes are TRBV10-3 and TRBJ2-7, with no clear D. The V and J ends lost 7 bases and 5 bases respectively, with 18 bases between them. The CDR3 consists of 14 residues. CDR1 and CDR2 from the germline V gene are ENHRY and SYGVKD. CDR3 protein: CAITAQADGHEQYF. In DNA form, the CDR3 reads TGTGCCATCACGGCGCAGGCCGATGGTCACGAGCAGTACTTC.

On this clone itself: This sample includes further DNA sequences coding for the same CDR3. The rearrangement uses TRBV5-6 and TRBJ2-1; no definite D call. The CDR3 sequence is 12 residues long. Trimming left V 3 bases short and J 6 bases short, with 7 bases between. Germline CDR1 reads SGHDT; CDR2 reads YYEEEE. Written as DNA, the CDR3 is TGTGCCAGCAGCTCGTACAGCAATGAGCAGTTCTTC. This translates into CASSSYSNEQFF.

This clone was seen a handful of times. This sequence joins TRBV6-6 and TRBJ1-1; possible D gene TRBD1, 5 bases. Trimming took off 6 bases at V and 5 bases at J, with 10 bases between the two ends. The CDR3 length is 12 residues. Germline CDR1 reads MNHNY; CDR2 reads SVGAGI (reference sequence). CDR3 DNA: TGTGCCAGCAGATGGAGGGGAACTGAAGCTTTCTTT. It specifies CASRWRGTEAFF.

The table lists this clone with a count of one. The chain couples TRBV5-4 to TRBJ2-2; 7 bases fit TRBD1. V trimming: 4 bases; J trimming: 4 bases; junction bases outside the gene matches: 7. In germline, CDR1 is SGHNT, CDR2 YYREEE (reference sequence). The CDR3 spans 15 residues. The CDR3 loop reads CASSARTGATGELFF. The CDR3 region has the DNA TGTGCCAGCAGCGCACGGACAGGAGCCACCGGGGAGCTGTTTTTT.

The V and J genes are TRBV30 and TRBJ1-5; no definite D call. V dropped 2 bases and J dropped 3 bases, with 8 bases sitting between them. The CDR3 contains 13 residues. Germline V lookup: CDR1 GTSNPN, CDR2 SVGIG (reference sequence). The CDR3 sequence is CAWSTRNNQPQHF. As DNA, the CDR3 is TGTGCCTGGAGTACGCGGAACAATCAGCCCCAGCATTTT. Together with reference TRBV30 and TRBJ1-5, the CDR3 gives the full variable domain: SQTIHQWPATLVQPVGSPLSLECTVEGTSNPNLYWYRQAAGRGLQLLFYSVGIGQISSEVPQNLSASRPQDRQFILSSKKLLLSDSGFYLCAWSTRNNQPQHFGDGTRLSIL.

The rearrangement links TRBV4-3 to TRBJ1-2; a weak D match, TRBD1 (6 bases). Trimming stripped 4 bases from V and 0 bases from J, with 15 bases between. Germline V gene lookup returns CDR1 LGHNA and CDR2 YSLEER. CDR3 length: 16 residues. CDR3 sequence (DNA): TGCGCCAGCAGCCCCCAGAGGACAGAGCCTAACTATGGCTACACCTTC. Its translation is CASSPQRTEPNYGYTF.

The genes are TRBV9 and TRBJ2-7; maybe TRBD1 (6 bases). In germline, CDR1 is SGDLS, CDR2 YYNGEE. The germline V and J ends were trimmed by 2 bases and 6 bases, with 18 bases remaining between them. CDR3 length: 15 amino acids. Here the CDR3 reads CASSVDSEARGEQYF. As DNA, the CDR3 is TGTGCCAGCAGCGTGGACAGCGAAGCGAGGGGCGAGCAGTACTTC.

This clone was counted a few times. The V call is TRBV9, the J call TRBJ1-3; 7 bases fit TRBD1. This CDR3 region has 16 residues. V trimming: 4 bases; J trimming: 3 bases; junction bases outside the gene matches: 10. CDR1 and CDR2 from the germline V gene are SGDLS and YYNGEE. CDR3 in amino acids: CASSPGDRAYGNTIYF. CDR3 nucleotides: TGTGCCAGCAGCCCCGGAGACAGGGCGTATGGAAACACCATATATTTT.

The chain uses TRBV29-1 and TRBJ2-7; D possibly corresponds to TRBD2 (7 bases). The CDR3 length is 13 residues. Germline CDR1 reads SQVTM; CDR2 reads ANQGSEA. The ends were cut back, 7 bases at V and 5 bases at J, with 18 bases in the middle. The DNA for the CDR3 is TGCAGCGGGGGGGCGGGAGTAGGCGACGAGCAGTACTTC. Its translation is CSGGAGVGDEQYF.

This clone was counted only a few times. CDR3 sequence reads: CASSQDRAPGIEAFF. CDR3 DNA: TGCGCCAGCAGCCAAGATCGGGCCCCAGGGATTGAAGCTTTCTTT. The rearrangement uses TRBV4-3 and TRBJ1-1; tentatively, D is TRBD1 (5 bases). This CDR3 contains 15 residues. Trimming shortened V by 0 bases and J by 7 bases, and 15 bases separated the two germline ends. The germline gives CDR1 LGHNA, CDR2 YSLEER.

In this sample, this clone turned up a few times. One end of the junction fails to match germline, which may point to a read error. The chain links TRBV5-4 to TRBJ2-5; 12 bases are a match to TRBD2. CDR1 is SGHNT and CDR2 is YYREEE in the germline V gene (reference sequence). The CDR3 has 15 amino acids. The DNA of the CDR3 is TGCGCCAGCAGCCAAGCTAGCGGGGGGGCCTGGACCCAGTACTTC. Amino acids: CASSQASGGAWTQYF.

This clone was found a few times. The CDR3 DNA is TGCGCCAGCAGCCAAGTACTAGCGGGAGGTTTTGAGCAGTTCTTC. Its protein product is CASSQVLAGGFEQFF. The chain employs TRBV4-3 and TRBJ2-1; the match to TRBD2 covers 12 bases. The CDR3 consists of 15 residues. CDR1 is LGHNA and CDR2 is YSLEER in the germline V gene. V lost 1 base and J lost 9; bases outside the gene matches: 4.

This clone was detected only a few times. The CDR3 DNA reads as TGCGCCAGCCGACTAGCGGGACCAAACAATGAGCAGTTCTTC. Its protein product is CASRLAGPNNEQFF. V gene TRBV4-3 combines with J gene TRBJ2-1, with 11 nucleotides matching TRBD2. Germline V gene sequence: CDR1 LGHNA, CDR2 YSLEER. This CDR3 is built from 14 residues. The trim removed 8 bases at V and 5 bases at J, leaving 5 bases unmatched.

The genes are TRBV10-3 and TRBJ2-7, with D possibly matching TRBD2 (5 bases). The CDR3 runs 14 residues. Germline loops: CDR1 ENHRY, CDR2 SYGVKD. Trimming pared 3 bases from V and 1 base from J, leaving 10 bases between. CDR3 residues: CAISEEGGSYEQYF. DNA of the CDR3: TGTGCCATCAGTGAAGAGGGCGGGTCCTACGAGCAGTACTTC.

This chain links TRBV7-9 with TRBJ2-3; TRBD2 agrees at 13 bases. After removal of 3 bases from V and 1 base from J, the junction contained 1 base not matched to a gene. CDR1 and CDR2 from the germline V gene are SEHNR and FQNEAQ (reference sequence). This CDR3 region has 16 residues. The CDR3 nucleotides read TGTGCCAGCAGCTTCGGGACTAGCGGGGGCACAGATACGCAGTATTTT. This gives the protein CASSFGTSGGTDTQYF.

This chain connects TRBV15 to TRBJ2-4; TRBD2 aligns across 9 bases. The CDR3 spans 15 residues. CDR1 and CDR2 from the germline V gene are LNHNV and YYDKDF (reference sequence). V shed 2 bases and J 1 base; nucleotides not matched to a gene: 0. CDR3 DNA sequence: TGTGCCACCAGCAGAAGCGGGGGGGCCAAAAACATTCAGTACTTC. The encoded protein is CATSRSGGAKNIQYF.

V usage is TRBV5-6 and J usage is TRBJ1-4; a possible D gene is TRBD1 (5 bases). The germline V gene encodes CDR1 SGHDT and CDR2 YYEEEE. This CDR3 has 14 residues. V shed 0 bases and J shed 7 bases, with 10 bases lying between them. CDR3 residues: CASSLVGGGEKLFF. In DNA, the CDR3 is TGTGCCAGCAGCTTGGTCGGGGGAGGTGAAAAACTGTTTTTT.

This clone has just a few counts. The chain joins TRBV18 to TRBJ2-7, with 7 bases aligning to TRBD2. CDR3 length equals 14 residues. J lost 5 bases, V lost 3 bases, and 7 bases had no gene match. Germline values: CDR1 KGHSH, CDR2 LQKENI. The CDR3 DNA is TGTGCCAGCTCACCGCGCGGGAGTGGCCACGAGCAGTACTTC. Translating it yields CASSPRGSGHEQYF.

The chain is built from TRBV11-2 and TRBJ2-7; 8 bases line up with TRBD1. There are 15 residues in the CDR3. The V and J ends lost 4 bases and 6 bases, in that order; junction bases with no gene match: 11. Germline values: CDR1 SGHAT, CDR2 FQNNGV. The CDR3 nucleotides are TGTGCCAGCAGCTCGATACAGGGGGGAAGGGGCGAGCAGTACTTC. Translation: CASSSIQGGRGEQYF.

The V gene is TRBV19, the J gene TRBJ2-1; 7 nucleotides agree with TRBD2. Germline values: CDR1 LNHDA, CDR2 SQIVND (reference sequence). Trimming took 3 bases from V and 0 from J; bases not matched to a gene: 2. The length of the CDR3 is 15 residues. The CDR3 sequence is CASSMGRASYNEQFF. The CDR3 DNA reads as TGTGCCAGTAGTATGGGGAGGGCCTCCTACAATGAGCAGTTCTTC.

There are a few counts of this clone. The chain combines TRBV2 with TRBJ2-7; D is unclear. This CDR3 region has 11 residues. From germline, CDR1 is SNHLY and CDR2 FYNNEI. V was shortened by 8 bases and J by 3 bases, with 8 bases between the two germline ends. The CDR3 region is CASCVLYEQYF. DNA for the CDR3: TGTGCCAGCTGCGTCCTCTACGAGCAGTACTTC.

This clone was counted a few times. V usage is TRBV7-6 and J usage is TRBJ2-7; no clear D gene. Germline-derived CDR1 and CDR2 are SGHVS and FNYEAQ. The CDR3 spans 13 residues. V was pared by 5 bases and J by 0 bases, with 8 bases between. DNA of the CDR3: TGTGCCAGCAGCCAACCAGGCTCCTACGAGCAGTACTTC. Translation gives CASSQPGSYEQYF. Full variable domain (rest looked up from reference TRBV7-6 and TRBJ2-7): GAGVSQSPRYKVTKRGQDVALRCDPISGHVSLYWYRQALGQGPEFLTYFNYEAQQDKSGLPNDRFSAERPEGSISTLTIQRTEQRDSAMYRCASSQPGSYEQYFGPGTRLTVT.